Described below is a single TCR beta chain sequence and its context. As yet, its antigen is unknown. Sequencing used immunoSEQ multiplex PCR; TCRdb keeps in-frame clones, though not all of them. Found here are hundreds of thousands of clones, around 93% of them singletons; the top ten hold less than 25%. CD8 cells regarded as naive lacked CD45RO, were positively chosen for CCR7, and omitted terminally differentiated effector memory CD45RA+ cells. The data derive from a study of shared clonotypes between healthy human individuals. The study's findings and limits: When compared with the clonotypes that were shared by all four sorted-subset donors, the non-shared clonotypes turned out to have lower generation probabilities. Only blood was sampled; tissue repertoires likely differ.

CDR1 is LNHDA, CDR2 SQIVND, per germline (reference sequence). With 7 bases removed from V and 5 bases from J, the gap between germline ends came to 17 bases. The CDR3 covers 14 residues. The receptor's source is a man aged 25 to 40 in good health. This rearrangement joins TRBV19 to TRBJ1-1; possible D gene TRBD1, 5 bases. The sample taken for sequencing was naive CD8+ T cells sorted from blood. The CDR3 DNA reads TGTGCCAGTACGGTAGGCGGGGGGGGAACTGAAGCTTTCTTT. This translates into CASTVGGGGTEAFF.